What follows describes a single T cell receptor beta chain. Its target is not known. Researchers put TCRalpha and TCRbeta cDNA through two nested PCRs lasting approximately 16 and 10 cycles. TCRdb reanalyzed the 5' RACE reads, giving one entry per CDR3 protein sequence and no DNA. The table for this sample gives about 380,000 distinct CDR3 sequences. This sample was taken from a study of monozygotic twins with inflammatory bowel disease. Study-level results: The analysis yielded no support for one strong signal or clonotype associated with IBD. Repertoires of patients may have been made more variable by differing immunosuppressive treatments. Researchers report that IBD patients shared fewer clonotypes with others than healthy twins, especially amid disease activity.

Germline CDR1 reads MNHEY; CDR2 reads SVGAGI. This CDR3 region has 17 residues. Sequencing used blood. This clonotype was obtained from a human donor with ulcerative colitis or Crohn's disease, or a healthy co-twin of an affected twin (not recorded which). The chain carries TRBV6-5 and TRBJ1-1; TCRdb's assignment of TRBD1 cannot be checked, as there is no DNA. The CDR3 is CASSYRPLSEPNTEAFF.